This T cell receptor (beta chain) emerged from a study of OX40 agonist ivuxolimab in advanced cancers. Findings and limits, study-wide: The authors also found low normalized T-cell clonal expansion in some nonresponders.

Turning to this clone: As yet, its antigen is unknown. Compared with germline, one end of the junction differs, possibly owing to a read error.

The method was immunoSEQ multiplex PCR; TCRdb's version includes in-frame clones alone and lacks a portion of them. This sample carries some 100,000 clones, 90% of them seen once, and the ten largest clones take approximately 0.3%. This CDR3 comprises 14 residues. Germline V gene lookup returns CDR1 SNHLY and CDR2 FYNNEI. The TCR comes from an adult with an advanced solid tumor such as melanoma, head and neck, liver or kidney cancer. The chain recombines TRBV2 with TRBJ2-1; 9 bases agree with TRBD2. Sequenced material: CD4+ or CD8+ T cells sorted from blood, taken in a trial of the OX40 agonist ivuxolimab. The CDR3 here is CVSSTSGRINEQFF. CDR3 nucleotide sequence: TGTGTCAGCAGTACTAGCGGGCGCATCAATGAGCAGTTCTTC.